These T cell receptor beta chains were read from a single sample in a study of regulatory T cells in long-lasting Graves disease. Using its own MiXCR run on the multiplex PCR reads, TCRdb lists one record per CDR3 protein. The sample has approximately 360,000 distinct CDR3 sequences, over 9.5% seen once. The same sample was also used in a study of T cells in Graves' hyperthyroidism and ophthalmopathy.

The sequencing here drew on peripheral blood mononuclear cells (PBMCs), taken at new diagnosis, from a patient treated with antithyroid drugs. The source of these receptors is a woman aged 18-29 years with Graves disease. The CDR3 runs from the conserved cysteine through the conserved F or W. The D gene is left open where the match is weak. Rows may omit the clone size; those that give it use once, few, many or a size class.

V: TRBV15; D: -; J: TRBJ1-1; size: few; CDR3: CATSVERLNTEAFF; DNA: TGTGCCACCAGCGTCGAAAGATTAAACACTGAAGCTTTCTTT
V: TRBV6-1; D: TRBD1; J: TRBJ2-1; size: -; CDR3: CASSETGGNEQFF; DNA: TGTGCCAGCAGTGAAACAGGGGGCAATGAGCAGTTCTTC
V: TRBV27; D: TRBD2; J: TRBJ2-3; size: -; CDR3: CASSSRLAGGDTQYF; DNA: TGTGCCAGCAGTTCTAGACTAGCGGGGGGGGATACGCAGTATTTT
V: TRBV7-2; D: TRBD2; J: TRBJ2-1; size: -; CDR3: CASSLASTSGGIRGNEQFF; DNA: TGTGCCAGCAGCTTAGCGAGTACTAGCGGGGGGATCCGGGGGAATGAGCAGTTCTTC
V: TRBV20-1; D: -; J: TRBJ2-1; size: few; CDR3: CSARYIDGLLNEQFF; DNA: TGCAGTGCTAGATATATAGATGGACTACTAAATGAGCAGTTCTTC
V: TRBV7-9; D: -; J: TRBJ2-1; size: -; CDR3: CASSPSGHEQFF; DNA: TGTGCCAGCAGCCCCTCCGGACATGAGCAGTTCTTC
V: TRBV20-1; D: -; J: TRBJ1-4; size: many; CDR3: CSARDSAGPDRNEKLFF; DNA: TGCAGTGCTAGAGATTCAGCAGGGCCTGACAGAAATGAAAAACTGTTTTTT
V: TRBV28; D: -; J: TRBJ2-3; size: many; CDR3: CASSLPAGDTQYF; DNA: TGTGCCAGCAGTTTACCAGCGGGAGATACGCAGTATTTT
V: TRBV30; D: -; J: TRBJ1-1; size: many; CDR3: CAWSSLAEAFF; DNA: TGTGCCTGGAGCTCTCTGGCTGAAGCTTTCTTT
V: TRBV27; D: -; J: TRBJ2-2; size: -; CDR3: CASALGHTGELFF; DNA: TGTGCCAGCGCCCTCGGGCACACCGGGGAGCTGTTTTTT
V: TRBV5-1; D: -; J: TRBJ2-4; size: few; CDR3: CASSLLPSLAKNIQYF; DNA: TGCGCCAGCAGCTTGCTTCCGAGTCTAGCCAAAAACATTCAGTACTTC
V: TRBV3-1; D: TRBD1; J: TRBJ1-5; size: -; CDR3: CASSPRFFWGTALRYSNQPQHF; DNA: TGTGCCAGCAGTCCAAGATTTTTTTGGGGGACAGCCCTTAGGTATAGCAATCAGCCCCAGCATTTT
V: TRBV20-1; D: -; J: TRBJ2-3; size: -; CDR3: CSARVQGTDTQYF; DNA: TGCAGTGCTAGAGTTCAGGGCACAGATACGCAGTATTTT
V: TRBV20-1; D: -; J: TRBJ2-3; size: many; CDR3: CSAGPPWRDSSTDTQYF; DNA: TGCAGTGCCGGACCCCCGTGGCGGGACAGTAGCACAGATACGCAGTATTTT
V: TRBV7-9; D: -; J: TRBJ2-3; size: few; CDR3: CASSLFPSTDTQYF; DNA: TGTGCCAGCAGCTTATTCCCGAGCACAGATACGCAGTATTTT
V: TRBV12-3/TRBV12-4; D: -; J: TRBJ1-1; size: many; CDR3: CASRALAADSREAFF; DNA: TGTGCCAGCAGAGCGCTAGCGGCAGACTCTCGGGAAGCTTTCTTT
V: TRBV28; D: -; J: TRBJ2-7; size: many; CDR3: CASSLSLWRDSGSYEQYF; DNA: TGTGCCAGCAGTTTATCGCTCTGGAGGGACAGTGGGTCCTACGAGCAGTACTTC
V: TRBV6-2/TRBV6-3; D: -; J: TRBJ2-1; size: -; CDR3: CASSPPNAVSTYNEQFF; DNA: TGTGCCAGCAGTCCCCCCAATGCGGTATCCACCTACAATGAGCAGTTCTTC
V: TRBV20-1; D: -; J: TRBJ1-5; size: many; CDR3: CSARRANQPQHF; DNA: TGCAGTGCTAGACGCGCCAATCAGCCCCAGCATTTT
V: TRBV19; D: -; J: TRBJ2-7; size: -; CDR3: CASSFRGRGYEQYF; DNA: TGTGCCAGTAGCTTCCGAGGGCGCGGGTACGAGCAGTACTTC
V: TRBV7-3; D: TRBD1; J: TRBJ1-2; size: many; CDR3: CASSLTGGVSNYGYTF; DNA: TGTGCCAGCAGCTTAACAGGGGGCGTCTCGAACTATGGCTACACCTTC
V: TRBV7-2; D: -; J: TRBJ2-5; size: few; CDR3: CASSGYQETQYF; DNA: TGTGCCAGCAGCGGCTACCAAGAGACCCAGTACTTC
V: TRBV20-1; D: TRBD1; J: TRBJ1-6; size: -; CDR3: CSARDRGREGGLKGPLHF; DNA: TGCAGTGCTAGAGATAGGGGGCGGGAAGGAGGATTAAAAGGACCCCTCCACTTT
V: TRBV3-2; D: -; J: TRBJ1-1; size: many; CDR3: CASSDAWSTGNTEAFF; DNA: TGTGCCAGCAGCGACGCGTGGAGTACAGGGAACACTGAAGCTTTCTTT
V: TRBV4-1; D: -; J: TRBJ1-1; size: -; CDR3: CASSQGRVRNTEAFF; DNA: TGCGCCAGCAGCCAAGGAAGGGTCCGAAACACTGAAGCTTTCTTT
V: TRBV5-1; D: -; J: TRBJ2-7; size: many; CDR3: CASSSDTYEQYF; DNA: TGCGCCAGCAGCTCCGACACTTACGAGCAGTACTTC